This TCR beta chain was profiled in a study of blood T cell repertoires in COVID-19 (TCRdb year 2020). With regard to the full study: Samples covering the acute and convalescent phases of COVID-19 were provided by collaborators in the United States, Italy and Spain. The repertoires were released in a freely available public database intended as a resource for research on the immune response to SARS-CoV-2. A de-identified subject ID, COVID-19 status, age in years and sex were almost always included in the sample metadata. Where available, HLA class I and class II types were obtained from metadata supplied by the sample provider rather than from assay-based typing. The samples were drawn from the first 160 participants of the ongoing ImmuneRACE study and from under 1,500 subjects provided by 6 global collaborators. The material from the prospective study consisted of cDNA or gDNA derived from T cells, B-cell-depleted T cells, or PBMCs. Subjects who had been exposed to COVID-19, were actively infected with it, or had recovered from it provided the deeply sampled blood TCRbeta repertoires that made up the dataset. What the research found in general, with its limitations: How much clinical and demographic metadata was included differed by source and by participant, and the metadata was provided uncurated.

TCRbeta CDR3 regions were amplified from genomic DNA using the immunoSEQ Assay, a bias-controlled multiplex PCR. Under the source paper's analysis protocol: Nucleated cell counts per sample were estimated from amplification of reference gene primers within the assay. Sequence reads were collapsed and filtered to measure the absolute abundance of every unique TCRbeta CDR3 rearrangement. For each sample, productive Simpson clonality was calculated by taking the square root of Simpson's diversity index across productive rearrangements. In its TCRdb copy, this immuneACCESS table keeps in-frame sequences only and misses some clones. Where compared with another copy, unresolved V genes explain less than half of these, and the others have no known cause. That table gives V, J and clone size, and the DNA gave D and trimming. Across this sample there are 200,000 to 300,000 clones, with just under 90% seen only once. The ten largest make up 3% to 4.5% of the sample.

V gives up 3 bases and J gives up 9 bases, and the segment between their germline ends measures 6 bases. From cysteine to phenylalanine, the CDR3 is 11 amino acids long. Only the CDR3 DNA is retained, 33 bases long and in frame from the first base. A word on this clone: Its recognized antigen is unknown. No base qualities exist here, and no much larger clone lies one base off it.

Each collaborating institution followed its own protocols to collect whole blood in K2EDTA tubes. For TCRbeta analysis, collaborators shipped samples in one of three forms: frozen whole blood, isolated PBMCs, or DNA extracted from either of those sample types. Here the chain combines TRBV12-3 or TRBV12-4 and TRBJ2-1, with the D gene too uncertain to name. The sequenced material came from peripheral blood. This TCR came from a woman between 35 and 50 years old with acute or convalescent COVID-19. For the CDR3, the sequence is CASSLMSEQFF. The DNA is TGTGCCAGCAGTTTGATGAGTGAGCAGTTCTTC.